This is a list of T cell receptor beta chains from one sample in a study of blood T cell repertoires in COVID-19. The method was immunoSEQ multiplex PCR; TCRdb's version includes in-frame clones alone and lacks a portion of them. The sample yields hundreds of thousands of clones, approximately 90% seen once. Source material: PBMCs or T cells enriched from blood (not recorded which). These receptors were obtained from a man aged 50-59 years who had been exposed to COVID-19. CDR3s include the opening cysteine and the closing phenylalanine or tryptophan. Each record gives: CDR3 protein, CDR3 DNA, V gene, J gene, D gene, clone size. A D gene is named only where the DNA matches it firmly. Clone size is stated in some rows and not others, as once, few, many or a class when expanded.

CDR3: CAISLPLTSGGASTDTQYF; DNA: TGTGCCATCAGCCTGCCCCTGACTAGCGGGGGGGCCAGCACAGATACGCAGTATTTT; V: TRBV10-3; J: TRBJ2-3; D: TRBD2; size: once
CDR3: CASSDTGAAFF; DNA: TGTGCCAGCAGTGACACAGGGGCAGCTTTCTTT; V: TRBV28; J: TRBJ1-1; D: TRBD1; size: .
CDR3: CASSLYSGVGNTIYF; DNA: TGTGCCAGCAGCTTATATTCGGGGGTTGGAAACACCATATATTTT; V: TRBV7-2; J: TRBJ1-3; D: .; size: .
CDR3: CAISDDRGNQPQHF; DNA: TGTGCCATCAGTGATGACAGGGGGAACCAGCCCCAGCATTTT; V: TRBV10-3; J: TRBJ1-5; D: TRBD1; size: .
CDR3: CASSQEPVDTYGYTF; DNA: TGTGCCAGCAGCCAAGAACCAGTAGACACCTATGGCTACACCTTC; V: TRBV3-1/TRBV3-2; J: TRBJ1-2; D: .; size: once
CDR3: CASRGLSGNTIYF; DNA: TGTGCCAGTAGGGGACTGTCTGGAAACACCATATATTTT; V: TRBV19; J: TRBJ1-3; D: .; size: .
CDR3: CASSENIKGGTGVKNGYTF; DNA: TGCGCCAGCAGTGAAAATATAAAAGGTGGGACAGGTGTAAAGAATGGCTACACCTTC; V: TRBV10-1; J: TRBJ1-2; D: TRBD1; size: .
CDR3: CASSLERGAYNEKLFF; DNA: TGTGCCAGCAGCCTTGAACGGGGGGCATATAATGAAAAACTGTTTTTT; V: TRBV7-8; J: TRBJ1-4; D: .; size: .
CDR3: CASSLVGGDTSTGELFF; DNA: TGTGCCAGCAGCTTAGTGGGGGGTGACACCTCCACCGGGGAGCTGTTTTTT; V: TRBV11-2; J: TRBJ2-2; D: .; size: .
CDR3: CASSLETSGYNEQFF; DNA: TGTGCCAGCAGCTTAGAGACTAGCGGTTACAATGAGCAGTTCTTC; V: TRBV11-2; J: TRBJ2-1; D: TRBD2; size: .
CDR3: CAWSVRSGSTRFF; DNA: TGTGCCTGGAGTGTACGGAGCGGGAGCACCCGGTTCTTC; V: TRBV30; J: TRBJ2-1; D: TRBD2; size: once